Below are 18 T cell receptor beta chains sequenced from a single sample in a study of T cells of healthy individuals. TCRdb called the 5' RACE reads again in MiXCR, with one record for every CDR3 protein. The sample comprises around 79,000 distinct CDR3 sequences, approximately 5.4% of which are singletons, and roughly 7.5% rests with the top ten. Source of these receptors: a female donor in good health.

This clonotype was observed a few times. V and J are TRBV3-1 and TRBJ2-1; 11 bases agree with TRBD2. V was pared by 1 base and J by 4 bases, with 6 bases of the junction left unmatched. Germline CDR1 and CDR2: LGHDT and YNNKEL (reference sequence). CDR3 length: 17 amino acids. DNA of the CDR3: TGTGCCAGCAGCCAAGCGTGGGCTAGCGGGAGGTACAATGAGCAGTTCTTC. Its protein is CASSQAWASGRYNEQFF.

This clonotype was recorded many times. The chain links TRBV12-3 or TRBV12-4 to TRBJ1-5; tentatively, D is TRBD1 (5 bases). The V and J ends lost 4 bases and 5 bases respectively, with 15 bases between them. The CDR3 is made up of 15 amino acids. Here the CDR3 DNA reads TGTGCCAGCAGTTCCGGGGGGAAGAGGGATCAGCCCCAGCATTTT. Translated, it gives CASSSGGKRDQPQHF.

This clonotype showed up many times. This chain connects TRBV5-5 to TRBJ1-5; possible D gene TRBD1, 5 bases. CDR3 length equals 14 residues. Germline V gene lookup returns CDR1 SGHKS and CDR2 YYEKEE (reference sequence). Trimming shortened V by 2 bases and J by 9 bases, and 15 bases separated the two germline ends. The CDR3 DNA follows: TGTGCCAGCAGCTTTTGGGGGTACTTGTCGCCCCAGCATTTT. The encoded protein is CASSFWGYLSPQHF.

This clonotype was seen more than once but under ten times. J is TRBJ1-1 and V is TRBV29-1; perhaps TRBD1 as D (6 bases). The V end was cut by 6 bases, the J end by 3 bases, with 17 bases between. The CDR3 spans 14 residues. Germline-derived CDR1 and CDR2 are SQVTM and ANQGSEA. This CDR3 reads CSVSRGSSHTEAFF. CDR3 nucleotide sequence: TGCAGCGTCAGCAGGGGTTCTTCACACACTGAAGCTTTCTTT.

This clonotype was recorded at least ten times. The V call is TRBV29-1, the J call TRBJ2-5; 7 bases are a match to TRBD1. The ends lost 4 bases at V and 4 bases at J; junction bases unmatched: 12. This CDR3 is 15 amino acids long. Germline V gives CDR1 SQVTM, CDR2 ANQGSEA. This CDR3 is CSVVFRQGWSETQYF. CDR3 nucleotide sequence: TGCAGCGTTGTATTTCGACAGGGATGGTCAGAGACCCAGTACTTC.

This clonotype was observed at least ten times. The chain joins TRBV12-3 or TRBV12-4 to TRBJ1-1, with unresolved D. The germline V and J ends were trimmed by 4 bases and 5 bases, with 14 bases remaining between them. This CDR3 comprises 14 residues. The CDR3 DNA is TGTGCCAGCAGTTCGGTCAGCTCGGGAACTGAAGCTTTCTTT. It specifies CASSSVSSGTEAFF.

This chain joins TRBV20-1 and TRBJ2-3; TRBD2 matches at 11 bases. Germline CDR1 reads DFQATT; CDR2 reads SNEGSKA (reference sequence). V lost 3 bases to trimming and J lost 1 base; unmatched junction nucleotides: 12. CDR3 length equals 18 residues. CDR3 coding DNA: TGCAGTGCTAGTGGGGGAGCTAGCGGGAGGTCCCGCACAGATACGCAGTATTTT. Its protein product is CSASGGASGRSRTDTQYF.

This chain links TRBV6-5 with TRBJ2-7; D might be TRBD2 (5 bases). Trimming removed 0 bases from V and 5 bases from J, with 17 bases in between. CDR1 and CDR2 from the germline V gene are MNHEY and SVGAGI. The CDR3 consists of 16 residues. CDR3 sequence: CASSYSIGTGTNEQYF. CDR3 in DNA: TGTGCCAGCAGTTACTCGATCGGTACGGGAACCAACGAGCAGTACTTC.

The table lists this clonotype with many counts. This chain uses TRBV5-4 with TRBJ2-6; weak D call: TRBD1 (6 bases). Germline V lookup: CDR1 SGHNT, CDR2 YYREEE (reference sequence). The CDR3 is 16 amino acids. With 0 bases removed from V and 2 bases from J, the gap between germline ends came to 9 bases. The CDR3 coding sequence is TGTGCCAGCAGCTTGGAACAGGGCGCTGGGGCCAACGTCCTGACTTTC. This encodes CASSLEQGAGANVLTF.

At least ten counts were recorded for this clonotype. This chain connects TRBV1 to TRBJ2-1; the tabulated D call, TRBD2, remains unverified against the DNA. TRBV1 has pseudogene status. This CDR3 has 21 amino acids. The CDR3 DNA is TGCACCAGCAGCCAAGGGGGGGCAGGGACTAGCGGGACGACCTCCTACAATGAGCAGTTCTTC. Protein sequence: CTSSQGGAGTSGTTSYNEQFF.

This clonotype was detected many times. The chain combines TRBV10-3 with TRBJ2-5; the match to TRBD2 covers 10 bases. Germline V lookup: CDR1 ENHRY, CDR2 SYGVKD. Unmatched junction bases numbered 3, after V lost 0 bases and J lost 5 bases. The CDR3 runs 15 residues. DNA of the CDR3: TGTGCCATCAGTGAGTCCCTAGCGGGAGTTGAGACCCAGTACTTC. Its translation is CAISESLAGVETQYF.

This clonotype was seen more than once but under ten times. The V call is TRBV28, the J call TRBJ1-5; 11 bases align to TRBD1. J was trimmed by 0 bases and V by 2 bases; bases with no gene match: 3. CDR3 length: 17 residues. CDR1 and CDR2 (germline): MDHEN, SYDVKM. CDR3 protein: CASSLGQGAVSNQPQHF. For the CDR3, the DNA is TGTGCCAGCAGTTTAGGACAGGGGGCGGTTAGCAATCAGCCCCAGCATTTT.

A few counts support this clonotype. This chain links TRBV9 with TRBJ2-5; D perhaps matches TRBD2 (5 bases). Germline V gene lookup returns CDR1 SGDLS and CDR2 YYNGEE. This CDR3 comprises 15 residues. The germline V and J ends were trimmed by 4 bases and 2 bases, with 15 bases remaining between them. Here the CDR3 reads CASSSAGGRQETQYF. The CDR3 DNA reads TGTGCCAGCAGCTCGGCCGGAGGAAGACAAGAGACCCAGTACTTC.

Many counts were recorded for this clonotype. The CDR3: CASSQDGQGLFYNEQFF. In DNA, the CDR3 is TGCGCCAGCAGCCAAGACGGACAGGGGCTGTTCTACAATGAGCAGTTCTTC. The chain recombines TRBV4-3 with TRBJ2-1; TRBD1 agrees at 9 bases. The ends lost 0 bases at V and 3 bases at J; junction bases unmatched: 6. CDR1 and CDR2 (germline): LGHNA, YSLEER. This CDR3 comprises 17 residues.

The chain links TRBV5-8 to TRBJ1-1; D is possibly TRBD1 (5 bases). This CDR3 is built from 14 residues. Germline CDR1 is SGHTS and CDR2 is YDEGEE. The germline V and J ends were trimmed by 4 bases and 4 bases, with 14 bases remaining between them. This chain's CDR3 is CASSTDSWGTEAFF. The CDR3 DNA reads as TGTGCCAGCAGCACCGACAGCTGGGGCACTGAAGCTTTCTTT.

This clonotype was counted ten times or more. The genes are TRBV2 and TRBJ2-5; D is perhaps TRBD1 (6 bases). The CDR3 is made up of 12 amino acids. From germline, CDR1 is SNHLY and CDR2 FYNNEI. Trimming shortened V by 8 bases and J by 13 bases, and 20 bases separated the two germline ends. CDR3 protein: CASRQAQHSLYF. The DNA of the CDR3 is TGTGCCAGCCGACAGGCCCAACATTCTTTGTACTTC.

This clonotype was observed many times. This chain joins TRBV13 and TRBJ2-1; 10 bases fit TRBD2. Germline-derived CDR1 and CDR2 are PRHDT and FYEKMQ (reference sequence). CDR3 length: 15 residues. Trimming cost V 2 bases and J 4 bases; bases outside gene matches: 2. The CDR3 sequence: CASSLPSGSYNEQFF. The CDR3 region has the DNA TGTGCCAGCAGCTTACCTAGCGGGAGTTACAATGAGCAGTTCTTC.

This clonotype was picked up many times. The chain has TRBV15 and TRBJ2-1; 7 bases match TRBD2. CDR1 LNHNV and CDR2 YYDKDF come from the germline V gene (reference sequence). This CDR3 contains 13 residues. The V gene end was trimmed by 3 bases and the J gene end by 12 bases; junction bases not matched to a gene: 8. CDR3 in amino acids: CATSSVRESPQFF. CDR3 sequence (DNA): TGTGCCACCAGCAGTGTGCGGGAGTCCCCGCAGTTCTTC.